This TCR beta chain was recovered during a study of CD8+ T cells in alopecia areata. It was cDNA, reverse transcribed from extracted RNA, that served as the sequencing template. Measured with immunoSEQ multiplex PCR; TCRdb has only the in-frame clones, and not every one. Found here are approximately 58,000 clones, 44% of them singletons; the top ten hold about 53%. There are 16 residues in the CDR3. Germline values: CDR1 SGHTA, CDR2 FQGNSA. V lost 1 base to trimming and J lost 2 bases; unmatched junction nucleotides: 6. The V call is TRBV7-2, the J call TRBJ2-3; 7 bases line up with TRBD2. The TCR originated in a human donor with alopecia areata. Sequencing was performed on NKG2D-low CD8+ T cells sorted from blood. CDR3 sequence: CASSLVPAGVTDTQYF. CDR3 bases: TGTGCCAGCAGCTTAGTCCCGGCGGGGGTCACAGATACGCAGTATTTT.